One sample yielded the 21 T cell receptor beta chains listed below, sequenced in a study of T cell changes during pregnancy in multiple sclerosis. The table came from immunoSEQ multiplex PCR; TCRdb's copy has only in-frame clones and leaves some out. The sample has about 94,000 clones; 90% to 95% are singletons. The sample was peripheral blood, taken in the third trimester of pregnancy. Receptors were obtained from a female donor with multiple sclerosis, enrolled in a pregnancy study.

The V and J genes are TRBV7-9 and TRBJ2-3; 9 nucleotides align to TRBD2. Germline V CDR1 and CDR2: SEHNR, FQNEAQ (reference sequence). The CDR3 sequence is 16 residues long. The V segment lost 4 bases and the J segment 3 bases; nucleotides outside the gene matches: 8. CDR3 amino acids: CASSSGSGSRTDTQYF. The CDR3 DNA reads TGTGCCAGCAGCTCCGGTAGCGGGAGTAGGACAGATACGCAGTATTTT.

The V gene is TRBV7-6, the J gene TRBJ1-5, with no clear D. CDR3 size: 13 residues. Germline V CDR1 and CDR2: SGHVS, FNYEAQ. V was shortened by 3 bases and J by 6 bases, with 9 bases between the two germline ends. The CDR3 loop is CASSFSEGQPQHF. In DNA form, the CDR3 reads TGTGCCAGCAGCTTTTCAGAGGGTCAGCCCCAGCATTTT.

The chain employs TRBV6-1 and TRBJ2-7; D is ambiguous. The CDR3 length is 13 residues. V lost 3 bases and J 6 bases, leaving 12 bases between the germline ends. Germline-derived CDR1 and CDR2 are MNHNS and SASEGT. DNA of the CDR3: TGTGCCAGCAGTGAGCGGTCAGTCGCCGAGCAGTACTTC. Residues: CASSERSVAEQYF.

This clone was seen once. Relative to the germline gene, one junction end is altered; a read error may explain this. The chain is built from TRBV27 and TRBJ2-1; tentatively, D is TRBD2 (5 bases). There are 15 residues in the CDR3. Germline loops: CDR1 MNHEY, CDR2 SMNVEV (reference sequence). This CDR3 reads CASSLKLEGYDEQFF. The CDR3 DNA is TGTGCCAGCAGTTTAAAACTAGAGGGCTACGATGAGCAGTTCTTC.

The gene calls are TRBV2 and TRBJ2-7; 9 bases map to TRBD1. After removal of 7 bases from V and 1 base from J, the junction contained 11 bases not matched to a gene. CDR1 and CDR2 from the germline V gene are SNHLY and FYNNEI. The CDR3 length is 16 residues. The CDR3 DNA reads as TGTGCCAGCAACTTCGAACCGGGACAGGGATCCTACGAGCAGTACTTC. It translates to CASNFEPGQGSYEQYF.

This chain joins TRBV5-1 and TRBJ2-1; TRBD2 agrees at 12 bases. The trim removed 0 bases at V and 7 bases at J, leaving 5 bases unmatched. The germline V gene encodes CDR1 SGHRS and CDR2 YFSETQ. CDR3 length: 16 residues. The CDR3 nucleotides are TGCGCCAGCAGCTTGGTCCCTAGCGGGAGGGGTAATGAGCAGTTCTTC. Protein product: CASSLVPSGRGNEQFF.

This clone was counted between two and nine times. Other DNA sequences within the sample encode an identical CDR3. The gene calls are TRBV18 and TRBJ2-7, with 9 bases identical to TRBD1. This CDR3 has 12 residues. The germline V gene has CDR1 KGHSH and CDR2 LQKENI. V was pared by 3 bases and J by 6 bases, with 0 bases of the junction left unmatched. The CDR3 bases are TGTGCCAGCTCACCGACAGGGGGCGAGCAGTACTTC. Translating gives CASSPTGGEQYF.

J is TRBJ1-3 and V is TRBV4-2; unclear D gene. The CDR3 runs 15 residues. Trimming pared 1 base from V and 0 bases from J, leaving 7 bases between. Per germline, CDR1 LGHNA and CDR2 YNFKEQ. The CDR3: CASSQGASSGNTIYF. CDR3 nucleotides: TGTGCCAGCAGCCAAGGCGCGAGCTCTGGAAACACCATATATTTT.

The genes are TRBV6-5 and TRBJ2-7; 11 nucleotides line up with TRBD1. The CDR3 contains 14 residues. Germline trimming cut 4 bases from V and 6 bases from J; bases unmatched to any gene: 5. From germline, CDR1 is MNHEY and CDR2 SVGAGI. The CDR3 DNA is TGTGCCAGCAGTTTGACCGGGACAGGGGGCGAGCAGTACTTC. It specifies CASSLTGTGGEQYF.

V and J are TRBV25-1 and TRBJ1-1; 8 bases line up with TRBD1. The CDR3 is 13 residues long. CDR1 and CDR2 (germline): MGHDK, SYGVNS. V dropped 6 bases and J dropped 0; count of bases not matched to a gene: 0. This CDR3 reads CASRDRVNTEAFF. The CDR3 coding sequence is TGTGCCAGCAGGGACAGGGTGAACACTGAAGCTTTCTTT.

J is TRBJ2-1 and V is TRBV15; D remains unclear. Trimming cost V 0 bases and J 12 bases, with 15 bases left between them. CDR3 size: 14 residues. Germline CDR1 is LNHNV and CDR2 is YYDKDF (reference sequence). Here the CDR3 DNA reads TGTGCCACCAGCAGAGATCCCCTAATGCCCGCGCAGTTCTTC. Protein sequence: CATSRDPLMPAQFF.

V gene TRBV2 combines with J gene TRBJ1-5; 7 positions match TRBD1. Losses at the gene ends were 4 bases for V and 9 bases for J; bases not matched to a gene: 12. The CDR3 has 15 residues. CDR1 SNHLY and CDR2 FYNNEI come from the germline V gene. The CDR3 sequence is CASSVGGGLGSPQHF. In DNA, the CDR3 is TGTGCCAGCAGTGTTGGAGGGGGCTTGGGTTCGCCCCAGCATTTT.

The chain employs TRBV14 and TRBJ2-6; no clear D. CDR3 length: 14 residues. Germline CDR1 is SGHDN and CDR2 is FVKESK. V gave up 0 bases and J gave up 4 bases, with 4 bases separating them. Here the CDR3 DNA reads TGTGCCAGCAGCCAAGACCGGGGGGCCAACGTCCTGACTTTC. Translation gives CASSQDRGANVLTF.

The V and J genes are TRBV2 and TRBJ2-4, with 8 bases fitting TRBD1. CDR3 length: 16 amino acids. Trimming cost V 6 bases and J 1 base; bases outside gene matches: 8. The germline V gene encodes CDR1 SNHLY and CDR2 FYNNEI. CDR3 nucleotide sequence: TGTGCCAGCAGCGGACAGGGCCTAAAGGCCAAAAACATTCAGTACTTC. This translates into CASSGQGLKAKNIQYF.

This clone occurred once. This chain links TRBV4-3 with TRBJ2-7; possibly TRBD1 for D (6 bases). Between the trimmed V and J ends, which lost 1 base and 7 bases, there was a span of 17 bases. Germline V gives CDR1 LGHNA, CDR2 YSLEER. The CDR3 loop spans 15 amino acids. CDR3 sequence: CASSQVTGSTLEQYF. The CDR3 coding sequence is TGCGCCAGCAGCCAAGTGACAGGATCTACGTTGGAGCAGTACTTC.

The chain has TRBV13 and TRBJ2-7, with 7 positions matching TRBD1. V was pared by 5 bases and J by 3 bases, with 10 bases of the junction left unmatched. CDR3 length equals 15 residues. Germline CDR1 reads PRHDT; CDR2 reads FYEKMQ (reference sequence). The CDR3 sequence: CASSAQGQDRYEQYF. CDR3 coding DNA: TGTGCCAGCAGCGCACAGGGGCAGGATCGCTACGAGCAGTACTTC. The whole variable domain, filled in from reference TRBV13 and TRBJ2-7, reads AAGVIQSPRHLIKEKRETATLKCYPIPRHDTVYWYQQGPGQDPQFLISFYEKMQSDKGSIPDRFSAQQFSDYHSELNMSSLELGDSALYFCASSAQGQDRYEQYFGPGTRLTVT.

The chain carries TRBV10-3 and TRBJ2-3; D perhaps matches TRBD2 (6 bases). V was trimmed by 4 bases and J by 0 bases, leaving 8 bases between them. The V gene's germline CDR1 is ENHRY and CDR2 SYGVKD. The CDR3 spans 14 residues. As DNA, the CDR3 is TGTGCCATCAGTGCGGACTATAGCACAGATACGCAGTATTTT. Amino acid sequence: CAISADYSTDTQYF.

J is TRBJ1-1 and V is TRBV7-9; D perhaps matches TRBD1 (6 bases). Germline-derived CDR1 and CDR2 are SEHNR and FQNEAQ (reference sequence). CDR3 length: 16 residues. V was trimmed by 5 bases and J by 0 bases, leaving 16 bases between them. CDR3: CASSPLGGRLNTEAFF. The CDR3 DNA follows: TGTGCCAGCAGCCCACTCGGGGGGCGGTTGAACACTGAAGCTTTCTTT.

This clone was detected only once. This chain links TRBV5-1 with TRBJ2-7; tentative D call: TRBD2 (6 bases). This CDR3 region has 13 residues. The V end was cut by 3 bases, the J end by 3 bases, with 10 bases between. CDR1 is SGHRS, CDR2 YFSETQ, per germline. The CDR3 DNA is TGCGCCAGCAGCTGGGGACTTGACTACGAGCAGTACTTC. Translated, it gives CASSWGLDYEQYF. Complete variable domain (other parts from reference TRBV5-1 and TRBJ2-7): KAGVTQTPRYLIKTRGQQVTLSCSPISGHRSVSWYQQTPGQGLQFLFEYFSETQRNKGNFPGRFSGRQFSNSRSEMNVSTLELGDSALYLCASSWGLDYEQYFGPGTRLTVT.

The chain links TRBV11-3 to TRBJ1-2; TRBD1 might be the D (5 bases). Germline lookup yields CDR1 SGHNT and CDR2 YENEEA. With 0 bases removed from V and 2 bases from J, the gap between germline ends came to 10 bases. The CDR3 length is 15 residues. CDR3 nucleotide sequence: TGTGCCAGCAGCTTAGAGCAGGGCCTAAACTATGGCTACACCTTC. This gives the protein CASSLEQGLNYGYTF.

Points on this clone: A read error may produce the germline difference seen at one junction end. The CDR3 nucleotides read TGTGCCAGCAGTCCCGGACAGGCGGTGAATTCGCCCCTCCACTTT. As protein: CASSPGQAVNSPLHF. The rearrangement links TRBV28 to TRBJ1-6, with 7 positions matching TRBD1. This CDR3 contains 15 residues. The germline CDR1 and CDR2 sequences are MDHEN and SYDVKM.